This T cell receptor (beta chain) was identified in a study of cytomegalovirus exposure and HLA in healthy donors. In the study overall: The early release's HLA-typed donors yielded roughly 85 million unique TCRs. The study's findings and limits: There were approximately 150 TCR beta chains listed as cytomegalovirus-associated. In a later analysis, HLA-associated beta chains showed higher expansion and lower generation probabilities than comparable chains.

The germline V gene encodes CDR1 MGHRA and CDR2 YSYEKL. The CDR3 extends over 14 amino acids. The junction had 2 bases not matched to a gene; V was cut back by 0 bases and J by 9 bases. Primers for the PCR totalled 60 Vbeta and 13 Jbeta. Assay used: immunoSEQ multiplex PCR; TCRdb lists only in-frame clones, some missing. The sample contains 150,000 to 200,000 clones, around four fifths of which appear only once. Notes on this clone: Its antigen remains unknown.

As for the donors, each was a healthy bone marrow donor. Sequenced: PBMCs. The origin of this receptor is a woman aged 18-29 years in good health and CMV-seronegative. The chain recombines TRBV4-1 with TRBJ1-6, with 7 bases lining up with TRBD1. CDR3 in DNA: TGCGCCAGCAGCCAAGATGACAGGGTTTCACCCCTCCACTTT. It translates to CASSQDDRVSPLHF.